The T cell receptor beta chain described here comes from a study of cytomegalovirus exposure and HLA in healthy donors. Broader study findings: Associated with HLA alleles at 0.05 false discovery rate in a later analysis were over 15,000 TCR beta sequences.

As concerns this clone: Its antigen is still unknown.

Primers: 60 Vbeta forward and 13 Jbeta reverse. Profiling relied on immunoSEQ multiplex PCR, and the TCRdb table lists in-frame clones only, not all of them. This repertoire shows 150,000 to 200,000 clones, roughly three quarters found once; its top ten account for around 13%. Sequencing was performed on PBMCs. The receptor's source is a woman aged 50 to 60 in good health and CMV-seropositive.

The CDR3 spells CASSSSGGAGELFF. The CDR3 nucleotides are TGTGCCAGCAGTAGTAGCGGGGGGGCCGGGGAGCTGTTTTTT. The chain joins TRBV2 to TRBJ2-2; 11 nucleotides align to TRBD2. The V segment lost 5 bases and the J segment 6 bases; nucleotides outside the gene matches: 2. This CDR3 spans 14 amino acids. Germline V CDR1 and CDR2: SNHLY, FYNNEI.